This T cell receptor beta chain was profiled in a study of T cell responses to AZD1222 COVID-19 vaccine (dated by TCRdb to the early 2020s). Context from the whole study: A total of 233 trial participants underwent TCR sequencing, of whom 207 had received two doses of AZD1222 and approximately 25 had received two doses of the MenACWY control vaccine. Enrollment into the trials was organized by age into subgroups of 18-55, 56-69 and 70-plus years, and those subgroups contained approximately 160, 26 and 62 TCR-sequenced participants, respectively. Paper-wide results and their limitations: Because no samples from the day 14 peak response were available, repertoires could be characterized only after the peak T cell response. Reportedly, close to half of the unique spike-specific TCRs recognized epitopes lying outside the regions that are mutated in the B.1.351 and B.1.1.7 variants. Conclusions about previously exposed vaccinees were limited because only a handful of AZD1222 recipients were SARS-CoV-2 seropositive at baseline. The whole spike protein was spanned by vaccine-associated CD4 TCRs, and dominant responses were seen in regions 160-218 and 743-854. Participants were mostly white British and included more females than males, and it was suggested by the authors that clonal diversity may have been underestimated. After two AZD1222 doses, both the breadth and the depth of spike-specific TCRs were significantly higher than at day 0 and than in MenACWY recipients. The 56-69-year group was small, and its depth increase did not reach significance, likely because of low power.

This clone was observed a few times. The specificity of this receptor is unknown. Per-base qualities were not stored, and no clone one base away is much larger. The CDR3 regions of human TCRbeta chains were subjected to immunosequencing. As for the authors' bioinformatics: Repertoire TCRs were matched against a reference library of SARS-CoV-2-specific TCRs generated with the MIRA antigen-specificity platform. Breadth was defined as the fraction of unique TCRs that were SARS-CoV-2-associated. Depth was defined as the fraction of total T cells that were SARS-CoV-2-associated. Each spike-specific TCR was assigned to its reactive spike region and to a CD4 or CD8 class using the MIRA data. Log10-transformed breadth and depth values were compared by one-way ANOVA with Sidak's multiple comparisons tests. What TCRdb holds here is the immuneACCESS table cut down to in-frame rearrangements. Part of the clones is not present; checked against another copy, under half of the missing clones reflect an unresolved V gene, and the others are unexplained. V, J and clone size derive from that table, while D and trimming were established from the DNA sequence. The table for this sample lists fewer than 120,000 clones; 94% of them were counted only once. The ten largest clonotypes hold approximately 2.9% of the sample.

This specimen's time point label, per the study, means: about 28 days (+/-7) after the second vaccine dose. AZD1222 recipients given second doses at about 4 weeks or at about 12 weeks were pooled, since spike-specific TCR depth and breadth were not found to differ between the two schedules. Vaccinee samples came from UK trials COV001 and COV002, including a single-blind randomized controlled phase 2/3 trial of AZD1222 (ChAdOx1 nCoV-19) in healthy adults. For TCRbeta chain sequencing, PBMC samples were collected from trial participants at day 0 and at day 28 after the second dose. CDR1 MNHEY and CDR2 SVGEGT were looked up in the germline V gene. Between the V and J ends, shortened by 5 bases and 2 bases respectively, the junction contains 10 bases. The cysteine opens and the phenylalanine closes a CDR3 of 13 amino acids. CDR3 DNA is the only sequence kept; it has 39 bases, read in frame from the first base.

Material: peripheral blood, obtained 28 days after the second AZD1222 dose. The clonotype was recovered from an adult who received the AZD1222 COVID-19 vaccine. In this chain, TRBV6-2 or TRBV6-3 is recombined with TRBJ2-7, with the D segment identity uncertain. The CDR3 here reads CASSTQIAYEQYF. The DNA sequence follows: TGTGCCAGCAGTACCCAGATCGCCTACGAGCAGTACTTC.